This T cell receptor beta chain was identified in a study of T cell clonotyping in hematopoietic cell transplantation. Per the germline V gene, CDR1 is MNHEY and CDR2 is SMNVEV (reference sequence). The germline V and J ends were trimmed by 3 bases and 1 base, with 6 bases remaining between them. The CDR3 covers 13 residues. Clones were sequenced by immunoSEQ multiplex PCR, and TCRdb holds only the in-frame ones, with some missing. This sample has several thousand clones, with about 97% found just once. As regards this clone: Its antigen is not known.

The time point: recipient sample about 28 days before transplant, after cytoreduction. Study-level results: Recipient TCR diversity dropped after transplant; expanded clonotypes rose from day 30 to 180.

Source: peripheral blood mononuclear cells, taken before stem cell transplant. The TCR was taken from a man aged 65 to 79 with acute myeloid leukemia. Some clones in this sample may be carry-over from other donors' samples. The rearrangement links TRBV27 to TRBJ1-1, with D unclear. The CDR3 protein is CASSFSRNTEAFF. In DNA, the CDR3 is TGTGCCAGCAGTTTTTCCAGGAACACTGAAGCTTTCTTT.